Here is one TCR beta chain with its context. This clone has just a few counts. Its target antigen remains unknown. Base qualities are not provided; no much larger clone lies one nucleotide away. The sample belongs to a study of cytomegalovirus exposure and HLA in healthy donors (dated by TCRdb to about 2017). Concerning the study at large: In an earlier analysis of roughly 590 of the donors, 250 to 350 Gb of sequence data and 90 million to 120 million unique TCR beta sequences from roughly 180 million T cells were reported. Roughly 5 DR-DQ haplotypes were treated as single units for association and clustering because of strong linkage in the cohort. On average, over 200,000 unique TCR beta nucleotide sequences were sequenced per donor among 350 to 400 genotyped donors of the cohort, with around 19% of those sequences being non-productive. Typing coverage varied by locus: roughly 629-640 donors for A, B, C, DRB1 and DQB1; 522 for DQA1; 600 to 610 for DPA1; roughly 450 for DPB1. Besides the first cohort of roughly 660 subjects, a separate validation cohort made up of roughly 130 different subjects was used. Of the roughly 410 genotyped donors, 81% were placed in the genetic ancestry cluster associated with self-reported Caucasian donors. The T cell repertoires of 700 or so subjects were profiled by immunosequencing and related to cytomegalovirus serostatus. Rather than drawing on any new phenotypic data, the later analysis identified candidate immune exposures from TCR beta sequences and the way those sequences occurred across donors. In an earlier analysis of roughly 580 of the donors, high-throughput TCR beta sequencing was used to judge whether each TCR beta V gene segment behaved as functional or pseudogenic. To study patterns of TCR occurrence, a later analysis re-analyzed previously published TCR beta repertoires from 700 or so donors and added high-resolution HLA genotyping. All discovery cohort repertoires had been generated on a single sequencing platform. The study aimed to test whether signatures of past pathogen exposure could be identified by cataloging public T cell receptors. Donor age, sex, ethnicity and CMV serostatus were collected together with the repertoire data. Approximately 300 gigabases of sequencing data and around 88 million unique TCR sequences made up an early release that covered fewer than 650 HLA-typed donors. Both class I and class II loci were covered by HLA typing, at four-digit resolution. High-throughput TCR immunosequencing, statistical association of individual TCRs with disease status, and machine learning were combined to predict cytomegalovirus infection status. A later genetic analysis used genome-wide SNP genotypes for about 60% of the roughly 700 donors, treating that subset as a discovery cohort.

Receptor libraries were prepared by the immunoSEQ multiplex PCR assay. For the multiplex PCR, a mixture combining 60 forward primers for TCR Vbeta segments and 13 reverse primers for TCR Jbeta segments was used. The CDR3 region of rearranged TCR beta genes was amplified from genomic DNA by a multiplex PCR assay. The amplified TCR beta libraries were sequenced on the Illumina HiSeq System as 87-base-pair reads. The authors processed their data as follows. Across the 670 or so repertoires, a later analysis counted 80 million or so unique TCR beta chains, 9 million to 14 million of which were shared by at least two donors. A nearest-neighbor algorithm error-corrected the raw reads and collapsed the reads into unique sequences, merging closely related sequences to remove PCR and sequencing errors. CDR3 sequences were aligned to IMGT reference sequences to assign V, D and J gene segments. For a sequence to be retained, at least a six-nucleotide match to both a V gene segment and a J gene segment was required. Rearrangements were called productive when the CDR3 lacked stop codons and stayed in frame with V and J; all others were non-productive. Following IMGT convention, CDR3 was defined as the stretch from the second conserved V-encoded cysteine to the conserved J-encoded phenylalanine. Sequences without an unambiguous match to a single V gene segment were excluded from the earlier analysis of several hundred of the donors. In an earlier analysis of 500 to 750 of the donors, V segments were called functional above 56.7% productive rearrangements and were called segregating when the between-donor standard deviation exceeded 5%. To diagnose cytomegalovirus status from the catalog of TCR beta chain sequences, a statistical classification framework was built. In a later analysis, TCR nucleotide sequences were compared against IMGT/GENE-DB human TR gene sequences so that V and J genes could be assigned. Using the TCRdist pipeline, a later analysis assigned CDR3 sequences along with most-parsimonious VDJ recombination scenarios. In a later analysis, each TCR beta chain was defined by its CDR3 amino acid sequence together with its V-gene family, and reads without a unique V-gene family were excluded. To address suspected cross-contamination and a sequencing artifact, a later analysis removed some 620 highly shared, low-generation-probability nucleotide sequences. For each public chain, a later analysis derived a clonal expansion index from normalized ranks of inferred template counts within each repertoire. A later analysis computed generation probabilities with a VDJ recombination model fitted to out-of-frame rearrangements, and checked the results against IGoR. In a later analysis, hypergeometric tests were used to score TCR-TCR, TCR-HLA and TCR-CMV co-occurrence, with a repertoire-size bias correction applied to TCR pairs. In a later analysis, false discovery rates were estimated by permuting HLA or CMV assignments 20 times. A later analysis grouped co-occurring TCRs with DBSCAN, adding TCRdist sequence similarity when clustering within HLA-allele-positive subsets. Co-occurrence clustering excluded repertoires with fewer than 30,000 or more than 120,000 public chains, plus five with anomalous nucleotide sharing. TCRdb took over this immuneACCESS table, retaining in-frame rearrangements with V and J assigned. Such tables are incomplete; in checked studies, under half of the missing clones stem from an unresolved V gene, and the remainder is unexplained. V, J and clone size were drawn from that table, and D and trimming were deduced from the DNA. For this sample the table gives 100,000 to 150,000 clones, of which 73% were detected only once. Around 4.2% of the sample goes to the ten largest clones.

The trim is 3 bases for V and 5 bases for J, with a gap of 13 bases between the germline ends. CDR1 is given as ENHRY and CDR2 as SYGVKD, both from the germline V gene. CDR3 length: 14 amino acids, cysteine to phenylalanine. The sequence is cut down to CDR3 DNA, 42 bases in frame from base 1. The cohort consisted of 600 to 750 healthy bone marrow donors. At the time of sampling, all cohort members were nominally healthy, though unrecorded immune exposures were likely present. The donor tested CMV seronegative, placing the donor among the 300 to 450 seronegative members of the cohort. Every donor gave a peripheral blood sample, and the peripheral blood mononuclear cells from that sample were used for TCR beta sequencing. The Qiagen DNeasy Blood Extraction Kit was used to extract genomic DNA from the blood cell samples. General study outcomes and caveats: In a later analysis, most CMV-associated TCR beta chains were found to appear HLA-restricted, with HLA associations seemingly driven largely by CMV exposure. When HLA alleles, especially DR and DQ, strongly co-occurred, attributing TCR associations to individual alleles was difficult. In this cohort, only TCR beta chains were sequenced, and detectable features were limited by the absence of alpha or paired-chain data. CMV serostatus was the only immune exposure information available for the cohort. In a later analysis, the rate of TCR association differed among HLA loci, with DRB1 alleles having the most associated TCRs and HLA-C alleles having the fewest. Sequencing depth was assumed to be roughly uniform across donors in the presence/absence analyses, though that assumption may not hold. A total of about 150 TCR beta chains were listed by the study as associated with cytomegalovirus. Across donors, most TCR sequences were observed very rarely, whereas some public TCRs were present in many individuals. A group of highly shared sequence variants was considered likely to be a technical artifact of the sequencing pipeline. An earlier analysis of around 500 of the donors showed that most TCR beta V segments appeared in productive rearrangements either about 90% or about 30% of the time, which broadly matched IMGT annotations. Several of the top co-occurrence clusters appeared to be linked to parvovirus B19, influenza, CMV and Epstein-Barr virus, according to a later analysis. The classifier was reported to diagnose cytomegalovirus status with high specificity and sensitivity in both the original cohort and the validation cohort. In a later analysis, HLA-associated TCR beta chains were found to be more clonally expanded and to have lower generation probabilities than equally common non-associated chains. HLA typing was unavailable for some donors at each locus, so association tests used only the typed subset. Three of the identified cytomegalovirus-associated TCR beta chains were confirmed in vitro to be specific for cytomegalovirus antigens. At a false discovery rate of 0.05, a later analysis linked 16,951 TCR beta sequences to specific HLA alleles. The authors suggested that the approach could potentially be extended to other disease states and immunological phenotypes. Linkage disequilibrium might explain the correlated functional status among segregating V segments, but an unknown experimental factor could not be ruled out. A later genetic analysis reported fewer N-insertions in productive TCRs among donors in an Asian-associated ancestry cluster than the approximately 670-donor mean. Because the 87-base-pair reads could not distinguish some IMGT-functional V segments, including TRBV6-2 and TRBV6-3, those segments were excluded. A further reported finding was that TCR beta sequences accurately predicted the HLA-A and HLA-B alleles for most subjects in the first cohort. Because counts were too low, roughly 16 rarely observed V segments, including chromosome 9 orphons, were left out of the earlier analysis of 587 of the donors. An association between a missense DCLRE1C variant and V-gene and J-gene trimming of TCR beta chains was found in a later genetic analysis and replicated in an independent cohort.

The rearrangement combines TRBV10-3 with TRBJ1-2, with an unclear D gene assignment. The clonotype originates from a woman between 40 and 55 years old in good health and CMV-seronegative. Sequencing was performed on PBMCs. The sequenced DNA: TGTGCCATCAGTGACCCGGCCGGCGGGTATGGCTACACCTTC. Its amino acids are CAISDPAGGYGYTF.